The present T cell receptor beta chain was sequenced within a study of T cells in Graves' hyperthyroidism and ophthalmopathy. Study-wide results and limits: Most thyroid-expanded clonotypes above 0.001 were also found in blood. Separating ophthalmopathy from stable hyperthyroidism was achieved by a 13 V-J model.

This clonotype was seen ten or more times. What it binds is not known. The V end was cut by 4 bases, the J end by 4 bases, with 11 bases between. The CDR3 spans 14 residues. Germline CDR1 MNHEY, CDR2 SMNVEV (reference sequence). There were TCR beta CDR3 regions amplified from RNA transcripts. TCR CDR3 regions were first amplified by RT-PCR with HTBI primers. TCRdb re-derived calls from the multiplex PCR reads in MiXCR, one entry per CDR3 protein. The sample lists about 530,000 distinct CDR3 sequences, 15% to 20% occurring once. Clinical symptoms, serum thyroxine and TRAb, thyroid ultrasound and orbital computed tomography together formed the diagnostic basis.

This chain uses TRBV27 with TRBJ2-1, with a weak D call TRBD2 (6 bases). The receptor was isolated from a woman aged 18-29 years with Graves' ophthalmopathy. Specimen: blood. Written as DNA, the CDR3 is TGTGCCAGCAGTTCGGATAGCGGATACAATGAGCAGTTCTTC. It is translated as CASSSDSGYNEQFF.